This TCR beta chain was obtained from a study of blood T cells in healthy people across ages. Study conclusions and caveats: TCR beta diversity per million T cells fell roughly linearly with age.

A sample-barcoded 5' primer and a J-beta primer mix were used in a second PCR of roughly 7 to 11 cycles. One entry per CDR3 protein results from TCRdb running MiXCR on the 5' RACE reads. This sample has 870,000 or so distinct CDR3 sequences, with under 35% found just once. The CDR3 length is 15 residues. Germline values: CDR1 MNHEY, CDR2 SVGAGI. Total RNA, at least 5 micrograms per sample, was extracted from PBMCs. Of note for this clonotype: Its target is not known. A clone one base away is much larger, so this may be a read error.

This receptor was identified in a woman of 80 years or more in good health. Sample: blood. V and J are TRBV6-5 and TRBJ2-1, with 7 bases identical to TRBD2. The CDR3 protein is CASSYSWGGANGQFF. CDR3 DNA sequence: TGTGCCAGCAGTTACTCTTGGGGGGGTGCGAATGGGCAGTTCTTC.